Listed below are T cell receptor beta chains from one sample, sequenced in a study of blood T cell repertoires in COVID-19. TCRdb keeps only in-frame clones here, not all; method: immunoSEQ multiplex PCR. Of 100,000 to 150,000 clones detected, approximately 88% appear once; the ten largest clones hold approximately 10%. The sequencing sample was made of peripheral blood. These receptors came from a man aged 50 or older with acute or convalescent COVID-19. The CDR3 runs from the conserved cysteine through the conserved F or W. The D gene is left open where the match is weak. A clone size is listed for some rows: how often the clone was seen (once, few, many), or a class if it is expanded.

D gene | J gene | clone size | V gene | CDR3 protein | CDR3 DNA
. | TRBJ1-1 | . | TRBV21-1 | CASSPHPIRNTEAFF | TGTGCCAGCAGCCCCCATCCCATTAGGAACACTGAAGCTTTCTTT
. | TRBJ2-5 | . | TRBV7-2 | CASSFLGQGEETQYF | TGTGCCAGCAGCTTTCTCGGCCAGGGTGAAGAGACCCAGTACTTC
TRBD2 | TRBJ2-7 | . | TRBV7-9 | CASSFTSVYEQYF | TGTGCCAGCAGCTTTACTAGCGTCTACGAGCAGTACTTC
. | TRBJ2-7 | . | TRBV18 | CASSPAQGASSGEQYF | TGTGCCAGCTCACCTGCCCAGGGGGCCTCTAGCGGCGAGCAGTACTTC
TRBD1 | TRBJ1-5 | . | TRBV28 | CASSLGDRGRPQHF | TGTGCCAGCAGTTTAGGGGACAGGGGACGGCCCCAGCATTTT
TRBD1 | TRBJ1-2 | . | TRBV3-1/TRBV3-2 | CASSRVSGTANYGYTF | TGTGCCAGCAGCCGAGTTTCCGGGACAGCTAACTATGGCTACACCTTC
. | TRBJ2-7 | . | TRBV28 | CASSLDISSYEQYF | TGTGCCAGCAGTTTGGACATCAGCTCCTACGAGCAGTACTTC
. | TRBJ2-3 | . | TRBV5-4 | CASKGAGALDTQYF | TGTGCCAGCAAAGGGGCAGGGGCCTTAGATACGCAGTATTTT
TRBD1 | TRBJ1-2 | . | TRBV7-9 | CAGRTGDYGYTF | TGTGCCGGAAGGACAGGGGATTATGGCTACACCTTC
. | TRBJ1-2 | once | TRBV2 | CASDIGPWNYGYTF | TGTGCCAGCGACATAGGCCCGTGGAACTATGGCTACACCTTC
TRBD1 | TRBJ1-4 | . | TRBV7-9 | CASSPQGAREEKLFF | TGTGCCAGCAGCCCCCAGGGGGCCAGGGAGGAAAAACTGTTTTTT
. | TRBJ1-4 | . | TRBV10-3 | CAISGGVSGEKLFF | TGTGCCATCAGTGGGGGGGTGAGTGGAGAAAAACTGTTTTTT
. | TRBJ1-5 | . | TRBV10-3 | CAISHSGKEDQPQHF | TGTGCCATCAGCCATTCCGGGAAGGAGGATCAGCCCCAGCATTTT
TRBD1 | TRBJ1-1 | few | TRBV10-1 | CASSGQGAEAFF | TGCGCCAGCAGTGGACAGGGAGCTGAAGCTTTCTTT
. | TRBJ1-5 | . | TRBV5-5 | CASSLRGQNNQPQHF | TGTGCCAGCAGCTTGAGGGGTCAAAACAATCAGCCCCAGCATTTT
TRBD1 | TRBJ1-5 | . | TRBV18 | CASRTGRNQPQHF | TGTGCCAGCAGGACAGGGCGCAATCAGCCCCAGCATTTT
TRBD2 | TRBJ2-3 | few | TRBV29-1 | CSVDRGTSGHTDTQYF | TGCAGCGTTGATCGGGGGACTAGCGGCCACACAGATACGCAGTATTTT
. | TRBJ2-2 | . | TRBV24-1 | CATSARGKPGELFF | TGTGCCACCAGTGCTAGGGGGAAGCCCGGGGAGCTGTTTTTT
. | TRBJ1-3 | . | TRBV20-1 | CSARRLDTIYF | TGCAGTGCTAGGCGGCTAGACACCATATATTTT
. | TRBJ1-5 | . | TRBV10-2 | CASTPGAWSPQHF | TGCGCCAGCACCCCCGGAGCGTGGTCGCCCCAGCATTTT
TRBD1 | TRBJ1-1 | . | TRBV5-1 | CASSFEGQGEAFF | TGCGCCAGCAGCTTTGAGGGACAGGGTGAAGCTTTCTTT